Following are 30 T cell receptor beta chains from one sample sequenced in a study of T-cell memory formation after mild COVID-19. TCRdb re-called the 5' RACE reads with MiXCR, one entry per CDR3 protein. The sample contains approximately 490,000 distinct CDR3 sequences, about 20% of which appear only once. Sequenced: PBMCs or a T cell subset sorted from them (not recorded which). Receptor source: an adult woman who had mild COVID-19 (a few samples of this study predate the infection). Cell type and time point are not known.

This clonotype showed up just a few times. CDR3 sequence: CSAGPGGRVDTEAFF. The CDR3 DNA follows: TGCAGTGCTGGGCCAGGGGGTAGAGTGGACACTGAAGCTTTCTTT. This chain links TRBV20-1 with TRBJ1-1; TRBD1 matches at 7 bases. The CDR3 length is 15 residues. Germline assignment: CDR1 DFQATT and CDR2 SNEGSKA (reference sequence). V lost 5 bases to trimming and J lost 3 bases; unmatched junction nucleotides: 12.

This rearrangement joins TRBV7-2 to TRBJ2-1; 10 bases map to TRBD2. Germline CDR1 SGHTA, CDR2 FQGNSA. J was trimmed by 14 bases and V by 4 bases; bases with no gene match: 5. The CDR3 is made up of 12 amino acids. CDR3 sequence: CASSSSGTSEFF. CDR3 DNA sequence: TGTGCCAGCAGCTCCTCCGGGACTAGCGAGTTCTTC. The full variable domain, completed using reference TRBV7-2 and TRBJ2-1, is GAGVSQSPSNKVTEKGKDVELRCDPISGHTALYWYRQSLGQGLEFLIYFQGNSAPDKSGLPSDRFSAERTGGSVSTLTIQRTQQEDSAVYLCASSSSGTSEFFGPGTRLTVL.

This clonotype appeared a few times. At one boundary the junction diverges from the germline segment, which might be a read error. The V gene is TRBV2, the J gene TRBJ2-7, with D unclear. The CDR3 loop spans 11 amino acids. Germline V gene data show CDR1 as SNHLY and CDR2 as FYNNEI. Here the CDR3 reads CASSDRTLGDF. The CDR3 nucleotides read TGTGCCAGCAGTGATAGGACCCTTGGGGACTTC.

V is TRBV7-3 and J is TRBJ1-2, with D maybe TRBD1 (5 bases). CDR3 length: 18 residues. V lost 1 base and J 4 bases, leaving 22 bases between the germline ends. Germline lookup yields CDR1 SGHTA and CDR2 FQGTGA. As DNA, the CDR3 is TGTGCCAGCAGCTTAATGGGTTCAGGGTCCCGAAATACCTATGGCTACACCTTC. It is translated as CASSLMGSGSRNTYGYTF.

This rearrangement joins TRBV6-5 to TRBJ2-7, with D possibly being TRBD1 (6 bases). From germline, CDR1 is MNHEY and CDR2 SVGAGI. This CDR3 comprises 14 residues. V lost 2 bases to trimming and J lost 5 bases, with 13 bases between them. In DNA form, the CDR3 reads TGTGCCAGCAGTTACGGCGCCGGGACAAACGAGCAGTACTTC. Protein sequence: CASSYGAGTNEQYF.

The CDR3: CASSFRDGTEAFF. CDR3 DNA sequence: TGTGCCAGCAGCTTCAGGGACGGGACTGAAGCTTTCTTT. The gene calls are TRBV7-3 and TRBJ1-1, with D perhaps TRBD1 (5 bases). CDR1 is SGHTA and CDR2 is FQGTGA in the germline V gene. The length of the CDR3 is 13 residues. V was trimmed by 3 bases and J by 5 bases, leaving 10 bases between them.

This clonotype was detected a few times. The J gene is TRBJ1-5, the V gene TRBV12-3 or TRBV12-4; 8 positions match TRBD1. The CDR3 consists of 13 residues. Trimming removed 3 bases from V and 10 bases from J; junction bases left unmatched: 5. Written as DNA, the CDR3 is TGTGCCAGCAGTTTGGGGACAGGCATCCCCCAGCATTTT. Protein: CASSLGTGIPQHF.

V and J are TRBV24-1 and TRBJ2-1, with TRBD2 matching over 7 bases. Trimming at V came to 4 bases and at J to 10 bases, leaving 6 bases not matched to a gene. The CDR3 contains 13 residues. Germline V gives CDR1 KGHDR, CDR2 SFDVKD. The DNA for the CDR3 is TGTGCCACCAGTGAATCAGGAGCGGGAGAGCAGTTCTTC. This codes for CATSESGAGEQFF.

This chain links TRBV2 with TRBJ1-2, with no clear D. Per the germline V gene, CDR1 is SNHLY and CDR2 is FYNNEI. The germline V and J ends were trimmed by 6 bases and 4 bases, with 9 bases remaining between them. The CDR3 has 12 residues. CDR3 nucleotide sequence: TGTGCCAGCAGAAGCAGGTTCTATGGCTACACCTTC. Translation gives CASRSRFYGYTF.

This clonotype was picked up a small number of times. This chain uses TRBV20-1 with TRBJ1-2; possible D gene TRBD1, 5 bases. The CDR3 spans 15 residues. The germline V gene encodes CDR1 DFQATT and CDR2 SNEGSKA (reference sequence). Trimming shortened V by 6 bases and J by 1 base, and 18 bases separated the two germline ends. DNA for the CDR3: TGCAGTGCGGGGCGTTCGACGGGTAATAACTATGGCTACACCTTC. It translates to CSAGRSTGNNYGYTF.

The chain carries TRBV30 and TRBJ1-6; possible D gene TRBD1, 5 bases. V gave up 0 bases and J gave up 8 bases, with 11 bases separating them. Germline CDR1 GTSNPN, CDR2 SVGIG (reference sequence). The length of the CDR3 is 14 residues. The CDR3 reads CAWSVKGRYSPLHF. In DNA form, the CDR3 reads TGTGCCTGGAGTGTCAAGGGACGATATTCACCCCTCCACTTT.

The chain employs TRBV30 and TRBJ2-7; possible D gene TRBD2, 6 bases. The ends were cut back, 4 bases at V and 4 bases at J, with 14 bases in the middle. Germline V CDR1 and CDR2: GTSNPN, SVGIG (reference sequence). The CDR3 length is 13 residues. The CDR3 DNA sequence: TGTGCCTGGACTAGACAGAGCGGGTACGAGCAGTACTTC. Residues: CAWTRQSGYEQYF.

The rearrangement links TRBV20-1 to TRBJ1-5; no clear D. Germline loops: CDR1 DFQATT, CDR2 SNEGSKA (reference sequence). With 2 bases removed from V and 6 bases from J, the gap between germline ends came to 11 bases. CDR3 size: 13 residues. DNA of the CDR3: TGCAGTGCTAGACCTGTGTCGGGTCAGCCCCAGCATTTT. Encoded protein: CSARPVSGQPQHF.

This clonotype came up a few times. The chain recombines TRBV6-5 with TRBJ2-7; possibly TRBD2 for D (6 bases). The CDR3 sequence is 15 residues long. V was pared by 6 bases and J by 2 bases, with 17 bases between. CDR1 is MNHEY, CDR2 SVGAGI, per germline. CDR3 protein: CASSSMGGRTYEQYF. CDR3 in DNA: TGTGCCAGCAGCTCCATGGGGGGACGGACCTACGAGCAGTACTTC.

This clonotype has just a few counts. CDR3 loop: CASSLVPLTDTQYF. CDR3 DNA: TGTGCCAGCAGCTTAGTGCCCCTCACAGATACGCAGTATTTT. This chain uses TRBV7-9 with TRBJ2-3; D uncertain. This CDR3 contains 14 residues. CDR1 SEHNR and CDR2 FQNEAQ come from the germline V gene (reference sequence). Trimming pared 1 base from V and 2 bases from J, leaving 7 bases between.

The sample holds a few counts of this clonotype. The gene calls are TRBV30 and TRBJ2-7; D is ambiguous. Germline-derived CDR1 and CDR2 are GTSNPN and SVGIG (reference sequence). This CDR3 is built from 14 residues. The germline V and J ends were trimmed by 3 bases and 0 bases, with 12 bases remaining between them. In nucleotides, the CDR3 is TGTGCCTGGAGGAGTTTAGGACGCTCCTACGAGCAGTACTTC. It specifies CAWRSLGRSYEQYF.

The CDR3 region has the DNA TGTGCCAGCAGGGGCTGGGGGACCTCGGGGGGGCAAAACACCGGGGAGCTGTTTTTT. Amino acids: CASRGWGTSGGQNTGELFF. The J gene is TRBJ2-2, the V gene TRBV12-3 or TRBV12-4, with TRBD2 identical over 8 bases. J was trimmed by 2 bases and V by 6 bases; bases with no gene match: 17. The CDR3 totals 19 residues.

J is TRBJ2-3 and V is TRBV7-2; a possible D gene is TRBD1 (5 bases). The CDR3 covers 14 residues. Germline CDR1 and CDR2: SGHTA and FQGNSA. V lost 4 bases and J 0 bases, leaving 8 bases between the germline ends. DNA for the CDR3: TGTGCCAGCAGCTCCGACAGAAGCACAGATACGCAGTATTTT. This sequence encodes CASSSDRSTDTQYF.

This clonotype was seen more than once but under ten times. This rearrangement joins TRBV5-6 to TRBJ2-1; D is possibly TRBD1 (5 bases). The V and J ends lost 4 bases and 2 bases respectively, with 13 bases between them. The length of the CDR3 is 15 residues. Germline V lookup: CDR1 SGHDT, CDR2 YYEEEE. The CDR3 spells CASSPSRRAYNEQFF. In nucleotides, the CDR3 is TGTGCCAGCAGCCCTTCGCGCAGGGCCTACAATGAGCAGTTCTTC.

V gene TRBV27 combines with J gene TRBJ2-7, with D hard to call. CDR1 and CDR2 (germline): MNHEY, SMNVEV (reference sequence). Trimming stripped 5 bases from V and 5 bases from J, with 10 bases between. CDR3 length: 12 amino acids. In DNA form, the CDR3 reads TGTGCCAGCAGTCTGCTTGGTAACGAGCAGTACTTC. Translated, it gives CASSLLGNEQYF.

This clonotype has just one count. The V call is TRBV30, the J call TRBJ1-1; D not certain. Trimming removed 0 bases from V and 12 bases from J, with 14 bases in between. The CDR3 length is 12 residues. The germline V gene encodes CDR1 GTSNPN and CDR2 SVGIG (reference sequence). The CDR3: CAWSVTDPLSFF. The CDR3 bases are TGTGCCTGGAGTGTTACGGACCCTCTATCTTTCTTT.

This clonotype came up a few times. This sequence joins TRBV6-1 and TRBJ2-1, with TRBD2 matching over 9 bases. With V trimmed by 4 bases and J by 6 bases, 13 bases remained unmatched. Germline V gives CDR1 MNHNS, CDR2 SASEGT. This CDR3 has 17 amino acids. DNA for the CDR3: TGTGCCAGCAGTGGGGGACTTGGCATAGCGGGAGCCAATGAGCAGTTCTTC. Its protein product is CASSGGLGIAGANEQFF.

The chain joins TRBV25-1 to TRBJ2-5; D possibly matches TRBD1 or TRBD2 (5 bases each). CDR1 is MGHDK, CDR2 SYGVNS, per germline. V was cut by 4 bases and J by 4 bases, with 10 bases left in between. The CDR3 is 13 amino acids. In DNA, the CDR3 is TGTGCCAGCAGTGGGGGACCCGGAGAGACCCAGTACTTC. This codes for CASSGGPGETQYF.

The chain employs TRBV5-1 and TRBJ2-7; 12 nucleotides align to TRBD1. J lost 5 bases, V lost 4 bases, and 7 bases had no gene match. Germline CDR1 reads SGHRS; CDR2 reads YFSETQ. The CDR3 loop spans 15 amino acids. CDR3 loop: CASSATGQGANEQYF. Here the CDR3 DNA reads TGCGCCAGCAGCGCGACGGGACAGGGGGCAAACGAGCAGTACTTC.

This clonotype has more than one count but fewer than ten. The chain recombines TRBV20-1 with TRBJ2-1; D uncertain. The germline V and J ends were trimmed by 0 bases and 5 bases, with 14 bases remaining between them. Per the germline V gene, CDR1 is DFQATT and CDR2 is SNEGSKA (reference sequence). The CDR3 length is 15 residues. CDR3 DNA: TGCAGTGCTAGAGATCAGTCTCCTGGCAACAATGAGCAGTTCTTC. Translation gives CSARDQSPGNNEQFF.

This clonotype appeared a few times. The genes are TRBV7-9 and TRBJ1-5, with 7 bases aligning to TRBD1. The V segment lost 5 bases and the J segment 0 bases; nucleotides outside the gene matches: 4. The CDR3 spans 15 residues. CDR1 and CDR2 from the germline V gene are SEHNR and FQNEAQ (reference sequence). CDR3 in DNA: TGTGCCAGCAGCAACGACAGGGATAGCAATCAGCCCCAGCATTTT. It translates to CASSNDRDSNQPQHF.

The table lists this clonotype with a few counts. This chain joins TRBV20-1 and TRBJ2-2, with no clear D. Germline CDR1 is DFQATT and CDR2 is SNEGSKA (reference sequence). V dropped 0 bases and J dropped 8 bases, with 13 bases sitting between them. The CDR3 is made up of 14 amino acids. The CDR3: CSARDPKVEGELFF. For the CDR3, the DNA is TGCAGTGCTAGAGATCCGAAGGTCGAGGGGGAGCTGTTTTTT.

This chain joins TRBV5-1 and TRBJ2-7, with TRBD2 matching 13 bases. V trimming: 5 bases; J trimming: 5 bases; junction bases outside the gene matches: 4. The CDR3 is 14 amino acids. The germline CDR1 and CDR2 sequences are SGHRS and YFSETQ. CDR3 DNA sequence: TGCGCCAGCAGACATGGGACTAGCGGGGACGAGCAGTACTTC. Protein: CASRHGTSGDEQYF.

This clonotype was seen more than once but under ten times. CDR3 protein: CSARDKPQGPYNEQFF. DNA for the CDR3: TGCAGTGCTAGAGACAAACCACAGGGACCCTACAATGAGCAGTTCTTC. The V and J genes are TRBV20-1 and TRBJ2-1, with a tentative D call TRBD1 (6 bases). The CDR3 sequence is 16 residues long. The V gene lost 0 bases and the J gene lost 2 bases, with 14 bases spanning the gap. Germline lookup yields CDR1 DFQATT and CDR2 SNEGSKA (reference sequence).

This clonotype was found a few times. The chain is built from TRBV19 and TRBJ2-2; D perhaps matches TRBD1 (5 bases). CDR1 is LNHDA and CDR2 is SQIVND in the germline V gene (reference sequence). CDR3 length: 14 amino acids. V lost 1 base to trimming and J lost 7 bases, with 10 bases between them. The CDR3 nucleotides are TGTGCCAGTAGTATAGGACAGCTCCTCGGGGAGCTGTTTTTT. Its protein product is CASSIGQLLGELFF.